This paragraph reports one TCR beta chain. The antigen is unknown. This entry belongs to a study of T cell responses to AZD1222 COVID-19 vaccine. CDR3 size: 13 residues. Germline V gives CDR1 LNHDA, CDR2 SQIVND (reference sequence). V was clipped by 7 bases and J by 4 bases; unmatched bases: 5. Study results and limitations: Researchers report vaccine-associated CD4 TCRs spanning spike, with dominance at 160-218 and 743-854. It should be noted that donors were predominantly white British and more often female, and clonal diversity was possibly underestimated. Nearly half of spike-specific TCRs reportedly go after variant regions that carry no mutations. Increases in Spike-specific TCR breadth and depth were seen after two AZD1222 doses.

The data were produced by immunoSEQ multiplex PCR, yet TCRdb's version contains in-frame clones alone and is incomplete. Altogether approximately 100,000 clones are present, 87% being singletons, with the ten largest covering more than 8.5%. This receptor was taken from an adult who received the AZD1222 COVID-19 vaccine. The source was peripheral blood, collected 28 days after the second AZD1222 dose. This rearrangement joins TRBV19 to TRBJ2-3; 7 positions match TRBD2. This CDR3 is CASTPGLSDTQYF. The CDR3 nucleotides read TGTGCCAGTACCCCGGGACTATCAGATACGCAGTATTTT.